Listed here are 27 T cell receptor beta chains from one sample, sequenced in a study of blood T cells in healthy people across ages. A sample-barcoded 5' primer and a J-beta primer mix were used in a second PCR of roughly 6 to 11 cycles. In TCRdb, the 5' RACE reads were re-called with MiXCR into one record per CDR3 protein. The sample contains 800,000 to 950,000 distinct CDR3 sequences, 25% to 35% of which appear only once. In addition, the sample was reused for a study of T cells of mothers and their children.

Source material: blood. The receptors were sampled from a middle-aged woman in good health.

This chain links TRBV5-1 with TRBJ2-3; D gene uncertain. V lost 0 bases to trimming and J lost 6 bases, with 11 bases between them. This CDR3 spans 14 amino acids. The germline gives CDR1 SGHRS, CDR2 YFSETQ. CDR3 residues: CASSLVPGRDTQYF. The CDR3 DNA follows: TGCGCCAGCAGCTTGGTTCCCGGTAGGGATACGCAGTATTTT.

This clonotype was found a few times. The J gene is TRBJ2-3, the V gene TRBV10-3, with TRBD1 matching 7 bases. In germline, CDR1 is ENHRY, CDR2 SYGVKD. This CDR3 contains 16 residues. V was clipped by 4 bases and J by 0 bases; unmatched bases: 7. The CDR3 loop reads CAISASTGWSTDTQYF. CDR3 nucleotide sequence: TGTGCCATCAGTGCCTCGACAGGGTGGAGCACAGATACGCAGTATTTT.

This chain joins TRBV5-1 and TRBJ1-2; TRBD1 is a possible D gene (6 bases). Germline assignment: CDR1 SGHRS and CDR2 YFSETQ. The CDR3 consists of 14 residues. Trimming stripped 2 bases from V and 4 bases from J, with 12 bases between. The CDR3 sequence is CASSLQGVSYGYTF. DNA of the CDR3: TGCGCCAGCAGCTTACAGGGAGTGAGCTATGGCTACACCTTC.

The chain recombines TRBV6-2 or TRBV6-3 with TRBJ1-2, with a weak D call TRBD1 (5 bases). The germline V gene encodes CDR1 MNHEY and CDR2 SVGEGT. V was trimmed by 3 bases and J by 2 bases, leaving 16 bases between them. This CDR3 spans 16 amino acids. This chain's CDR3 is CASSYFSGGINYGYTF. The CDR3 DNA sequence: TGTGCCAGCAGTTATTTTTCTGGGGGAATCAACTATGGCTACACCTTC.

About this clonotype: Here the CDR3 omits its conserved ending phenylalanine or tryptophan, so a read error is the likely source. The chain recombines TRBV5-1 with TRBJ2-5; D may be TRBD1 (5 bases). The DNA end favors TRBJ2-7, so the J call may be wrong. The germline gives CDR1 SGHRS, CDR2 YFSETQ. The CDR3 totals 12 residues. DNA for the CDR3: TGCGCCAGCAGCAAAGACAGCTACGAGCAGTACAAC. Translated, it gives CASSKDSYEQYN.

The rearrangement joins TRBV20-1 to TRBJ1-3; D might be TRBD1 (6 bases). The ends were cut back, 6 bases at V and 4 bases at J, with 10 bases in the middle. Germline V CDR1 and CDR2: DFQATT, SNEGSKA (reference sequence). This CDR3 has 12 amino acids. The DNA for the CDR3 is TGCAGTGCGGGACAACGGGGAAACACCATATATTTT. Amino acid sequence: CSAGQRGNTIYF.

This chain uses TRBV28 with TRBJ2-3; maybe TRBD2 (7 bases). The CDR3 loop spans 16 amino acids. Trimming left V 5 bases short and J 4 bases short, with 19 bases between. From germline, CDR1 is MDHEN and CDR2 SYDVKM. Written as DNA, the CDR3 is TGTGCCAGCAGTACCTTCGGGCGGGGGCGGCCAGATACGCAGTATTTT. Translated: CASSTFGRGRPDTQYF. Complete variable domain (other parts from reference TRBV28 and TRBJ2-3): DVKVTQSSRYLVKRTGEKVFLECVQDMDHENMFWYRQDPGLGLRLIYFSYDVKMKEKGDIPEGYSVSREKKERFSLILESASTNQTSMYLCASSTFGRGRPDTQYFGPGTRLTVL.

The J gene is TRBJ2-3, the V gene TRBV12-3 or TRBV12-4; tentatively, D is TRBD1 or TRBD2 (5 bases each). V was clipped by 1 base and J by 4 bases, with 9 bases between them. CDR3 size: 14 residues. CDR3 loop: CASSLGGRADTQYF. CDR3 bases: TGTGCCAGCAGTTTAGGGGGGAGAGCAGATACGCAGTATTTT.

The chain couples TRBV7-2 to TRBJ1-2, with D perhaps TRBD1 (6 bases). The CDR3 contains 15 residues. The germline V gene encodes CDR1 SGHTA and CDR2 FQGNSA. The germline V and J ends were trimmed by 1 base and 4 bases, with 13 bases remaining between them. The CDR3 coding sequence is TGTGCCAGCAGCTTAGGGGGAGACAGGCTCTATGGCTACACCTTC. Its protein is CASSLGGDRLYGYTF.

The chain carries TRBV15 and TRBJ2-1, with 7 bases aligning to TRBD2. After removal of 0 bases from V and 1 base from J, the junction contained 3 bases not matched to a gene. Germline assignment: CDR1 LNHNV and CDR2 YYDKDF (reference sequence). The CDR3 is 16 amino acids. For the CDR3, the DNA is TGTGCCACCAGCAGAGATCGTAGCGGGTCCTACAATGAGCAGTTCTTC. Translated, it gives CATSRDRSGSYNEQFF.

This clonotype was observed many times. This chain joins TRBV12-3 or TRBV12-4 and TRBJ2-7; TRBD1 agrees at 7 bases. The length of the CDR3 is 13 residues. V lost 4 bases to trimming and J lost 4 bases; unmatched junction nucleotides: 4. Here the CDR3 reads CASSSQGLYEQYF. DNA of the CDR3: TGTGCCAGCAGTTCACAGGGGTTGTACGAGCAGTACTTC.

The J gene is TRBJ2-1, the V gene TRBV20-1; 11 bases fit TRBD2. This CDR3 spans 14 amino acids. V lost 3 bases, J lost 8 bases, and 6 bases stayed unmatched. Germline V CDR1 and CDR2: DFQATT, SNEGSKA (reference sequence). The CDR3, as DNA: TGCAGTGCTAGTGTTAGCGGGGGGGCGGATGAGCAGTTCTTC. Protein sequence: CSASVSGGADEQFF.

This clonotype was picked up many times. The chain joins TRBV9 to TRBJ1-2; possibly TRBD1 for D (5 bases). Trimming pared 4 bases from V and 4 bases from J, leaving 17 bases between. Germline values: CDR1 SGDLS, CDR2 YYNGEE. The CDR3 runs to 15 residues. CDR3 bases: TGTGCCAGCAGCCAACAGGAATCCCGACCCTATGGCTACACCTTC. Protein sequence: CASSQQESRPYGYTF. Together with reference TRBV9 and TRBJ1-2, the CDR3 gives the full variable domain: DSGVTQTPKHLITATGQRVTLRCSPRSGDLSVYWYQQSLDQGLQFLIQYYNGEERAKGNILERFSAQQFPDLHSELNLSSLELGDSALYFCASSQQESRPYGYTFGSGTRLTVV.

This chain links TRBV7-2 with TRBJ2-3; 12 bases are shared with TRBD1. The V segment lost 5 bases and the J segment 6 bases; nucleotides outside the gene matches: 12. This CDR3 has 17 residues. The germline CDR1 and CDR2 sequences are SGHTA and FQGNSA. The CDR3 protein is CASSLIYGTGGEDTQYF. DNA for the CDR3: TGTGCCAGCAGCCTGATTTACGGGACAGGGGGCGAGGATACGCAGTATTTT.

This clonotype was detected many times. The chain employs TRBV29-1 and TRBJ2-3, with 12 bases identical to TRBD2. The CDR3 is 15 amino acids. CDR1 is SQVTM, CDR2 ANQGSEA, per germline. V lost 3 bases and J lost 3; bases outside the gene matches: 4. CDR3 residues: CSVETSGGLTDTQYF. As DNA, the CDR3 is TGCAGCGTTGAGACTAGCGGGGGACTAACAGATACGCAGTATTTT.

This chain links TRBV18 with TRBJ1-2; 9 positions agree with TRBD1. V gave up 4 bases and J gave up 4 bases; unmatched junction bases: 7. CDR3 length equals 15 residues. Germline assignment: CDR1 KGHSH and CDR2 LQKENI. In nucleotides, the CDR3 is TGTGCCAGCTCACAGGGACAGGGTGGCTTCTATGGCTACACCTTC. Translating gives CASSQGQGGFYGYTF.

This clonotype was seen more than once but under ten times. The rearrangement links TRBV7-2 to TRBJ2-2; 9 bases align to TRBD2. V lost 2 bases and J lost 1; bases outside the gene matches: 11. This CDR3 has 19 amino acids. Per germline, CDR1 SGHTA and CDR2 FQGNSA. CDR3 DNA sequence: TGTGCCAGCAGCTTACGCCTACCTAGCGGGGCCTTGAACACCGGGGAGCTGTTTTTT. Residues: CASSLRLPSGALNTGELFF.

The chain combines TRBV24-1 with TRBJ2-3; no clear D. Germline V gene lookup returns CDR1 KGHDR and CDR2 SFDVKD. V was cut by 10 bases and J by 0 bases, with 16 bases left in between. CDR3 length equals 15 residues. The CDR3 is CATAHRRTSTDTQYF. Written as DNA, the CDR3 is TGTGCCACTGCTCACAGAAGGACCAGCACAGATACGCAGTATTTT.

The table lists this clonotype with a count of one. A much larger clonotype is one base distant, so this may be a read error. This chain connects TRBV5-4 to TRBJ2-1; 8 positions agree with TRBD1. Germline V lookup: CDR1 SGHNT, CDR2 YYREEE (reference sequence). The ends lost 1 base at V and 13 bases at J; junction bases unmatched: 7. This CDR3 has 13 amino acids. The CDR3 DNA follows: TGTGCCAGCAGCTTGACCATGGACAGGGATCAGTTCTTC. This sequence encodes CASSLTMDRDQFF.

This clonotype showed up just a few times. The chain links TRBV25-1 to TRBJ2-1; no clear D. Germline V gene data show CDR1 as MGHDK and CDR2 as SYGVNS. This CDR3 is 15 amino acids long. V shed 2 bases and J shed 6 bases, with 14 bases lying between them. The CDR3 sequence is CASSEKHIGGNEQFF. DNA of the CDR3: TGTGCCAGCAGTGAAAAGCATATCGGTGGCAATGAGCAGTTCTTC.

This clonotype was observed many times. The J gene is TRBJ1-6, the V gene TRBV5-1; D is possibly TRBD1 (5 bases). This CDR3 has 16 amino acids. Germline lookup yields CDR1 SGHRS and CDR2 YFSETQ. Trimming stripped 5 bases from V and 7 bases from J, with 19 bases between. CDR3 protein: CASSEQARYGNSPLHF. The CDR3 DNA is TGCGCCAGCAGTGAACAGGCCAGATACGGGAATTCACCCCTCCACTTT.

The rearrangement joins TRBV5-6 to TRBJ2-7, with a tentative D call TRBD1 (5 bases). The CDR3 covers 12 residues. Between the trimmed V and J ends, which lost 4 bases and 6 bases, there was a span of 11 bases. The V gene's germline CDR1 is SGHDT and CDR2 YYEEEE. CDR3 sequence reads: CASSRTGPEQYF. The CDR3 bases are TGTGCCAGCAGCAGAACAGGTCCCGAGCAGTACTTC.

The chain recombines TRBV20-1 with TRBJ1-6; D is unresolved. Deletions cut 0 bases from V and 11 bases from J, with 14 bases between. CDR1 is DFQATT and CDR2 is SNEGSKA in the germline V gene (reference sequence). The CDR3 is 14 residues long. CDR3 DNA sequence: TGCAGTGCTAGAGAAGGAGAATTGCGGACACCCCTCCACTTT. Translating it yields CSAREGELRTPLHF.

Notes on this clonotype: As the CDR3 is not closed by the conserved phenylalanine or tryptophan, this likely results from a read error. The gene calls are TRBV5-1 and TRBJ2-1; no definite D call. The CDR3 runs to 15 residues. With 4 bases removed from V and 0 bases from J, the gap between germline ends came to 11 bases. Per the germline V gene, CDR1 is SGHRS and CDR2 is YFSETQ. The CDR3 DNA reads as TGCGCCAGCAGCCCAGCTGGTAACTCCTACAATGAGCAGTTCTCC. It encodes CASSPAGNSYNEQFS.

The chain combines TRBV6-2 or TRBV6-3 with TRBJ2-4; D might be TRBD1 (5 bases). Trimming stripped 0 bases from V and 0 bases from J, with 15 bases between. The CDR3 covers 18 residues. CDR1 MNHEY and CDR2 SVGEGT come from the germline V gene. The CDR3, as DNA: TGTGCCAGCAGTTACTCACCCACAGGTCTCCCAGCCAAAAACATTCAGTACTTC. It translates to CASSYSPTGLPAKNIQYF.

In this sample, this clonotype turned up a few times. This sequence joins TRBV6-2 or TRBV6-3 and TRBJ2-7; D unresolved. Trimming pared 0 bases from V and 2 bases from J, leaving 11 bases between. The CDR3 extends over 15 amino acids. Germline CDR1 MNHEY, CDR2 SVGEGT. The CDR3 is CASSYSTRGPYEQYF. The DNA for the CDR3 is TGTGCCAGCAGTTACTCCACAAGAGGCCCCTACGAGCAGTACTTC.

This clonotype was seen only a few times. The rearrangement uses TRBV6-6 and TRBJ1-6; maybe TRBD1 (5 bases). Germline lookup yields CDR1 MNHNY and CDR2 SVGAGI (reference sequence). This CDR3 has 15 residues. V was clipped by 2 bases and J by 2 bases, with 7 bases between them. The chain's CDR3 is CASSYEGTYNSPLHF. The DNA of the CDR3 is TGTGCCAGCAGTTACGAGGGGACCTATAATTCACCCCTCCACTTT.